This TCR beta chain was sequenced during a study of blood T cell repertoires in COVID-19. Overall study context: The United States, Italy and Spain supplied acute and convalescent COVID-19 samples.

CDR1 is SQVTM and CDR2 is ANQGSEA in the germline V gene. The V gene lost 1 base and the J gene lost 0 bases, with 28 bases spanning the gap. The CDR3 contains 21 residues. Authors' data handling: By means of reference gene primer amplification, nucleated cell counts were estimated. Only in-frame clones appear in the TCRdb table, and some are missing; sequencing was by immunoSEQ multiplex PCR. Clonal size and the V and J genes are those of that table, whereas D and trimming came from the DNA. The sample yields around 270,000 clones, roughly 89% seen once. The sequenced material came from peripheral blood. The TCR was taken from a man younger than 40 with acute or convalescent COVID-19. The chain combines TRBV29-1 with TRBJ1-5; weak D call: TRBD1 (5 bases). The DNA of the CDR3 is TGCAGCGTTGAAGGGGCGCATTTCCTAACTCCGACAGTGCATAGCAATCAGCCCCAGCATTTT. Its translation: CSVEGAHFLTPTVHSNQPQHF.